These 15 T cell receptor beta chains came from one sample sequenced in a study of cytomegalovirus exposure and HLA in healthy donors. The PCR had 60 Vbeta and 13 Jbeta primers. Sequenced by immunoSEQ multiplex PCR; TCRdb stores in-frame clones only, minus some. There are more than 40,000 clones in the sample; approximately 84% occur only once, and approximately 3% lies in the top ten. What was sequenced was PBMCs. Receptors originate from a man aged 45-65 years in good health and CMV-seronegative.

The chain is built from TRBV18 and TRBJ2-7; perhaps TRBD2 as D (6 bases). The V end lost 2 bases, the J end lost 2 bases, and 10 bases lay between the germline ends. The V gene's germline CDR1 is KGHSH and CDR2 LQKENI. This CDR3 is 14 amino acids long. In nucleotides, the CDR3 is TGTGCCAGCTCACCATACGGGGGAACCTACGAGCAGTACTTC. The encoded protein is CASSPYGGTYEQYF.

This chain connects TRBV20-1 to TRBJ2-5, with D unclear. Germline CDR1 is DFQATT and CDR2 is SNEGSKA (reference sequence). Trimming removed 5 bases from V and 5 bases from J, with 9 bases in between. The CDR3 covers 11 residues. In nucleotides, the CDR3 is TGCAGTGCTCCCGCCGGTGAGACCCAGTACTTC. This gives the protein CSAPAGETQYF.

The V gene is TRBV9, the J gene TRBJ2-1; 7 bases align to TRBD2. V gave up 3 bases and J gave up 4 bases; unmatched junction bases: 4. The CDR3 has 14 residues. Germline CDR1 SGDLS, CDR2 YYNGEE. The CDR3 region has the DNA TGTGCCAGCAGCGCGTTGGGGGGGTACAATGAGCAGTTCTTC. It yields the protein CASSALGGYNEQFF.

The rearrangement uses TRBV6-5 and TRBJ2-7, with a tentative D call TRBD2 (6 bases). V lost 6 bases and J 7 bases, leaving 22 bases between the germline ends. The CDR3 runs to 15 residues. Germline assignment: CDR1 MNHEY and CDR2 SVGAGI. This chain's CDR3 is CASSIFSRRVREQYF. DNA of the CDR3: TGTGCCAGCAGCATTTTTAGCAGGAGGGTTAGGGAGCAGTACTTC.

The chain recombines TRBV14 with TRBJ1-1; possibly TRBD1 for D (6 bases). The germline V gene has CDR1 SGHDN and CDR2 FVKESK. V was shortened by 4 bases and J by 7 bases, with 13 bases between the two germline ends. This CDR3 is 13 amino acids long. The CDR3 coding sequence is TGTGCCAGCAGCCGGAACAGGGCTGGTGAAGCTTTCTTT. This sequence encodes CASSRNRAGEAFF.

The CDR3 nucleotides are TGCGCCAGCAGCCAAGAAGCGGGAAGCAATCAGCCCCAGCATTTT. As protein: CASSQEAGSNQPQHF. The chain employs TRBV4-3 and TRBJ1-5; D unclear. The V and J ends lost 0 bases and 1 base respectively, with 7 bases between them. This CDR3 is built from 15 residues. CDR1 LGHNA and CDR2 YSLEER come from the germline V gene.

V is TRBV12-2 and J is TRBJ2-5; the table's D call, TRBD1, has no DNA check behind it. TRBV12-2 is given as a pseudogene. CDR3 length equals 15 residues. CDR3 sequence reads: CASRFYDRDGETQYF. The CDR3 DNA reads as TGTGCAAGTCGCTTTTATGACAGGGACGGGGAGACCCAGTACTTC.

The rearrangement uses TRBV11-2 and TRBJ2-7, with 9 bases aligning to TRBD2. The CDR3 spans 16 residues. Germline-derived CDR1 and CDR2 are SGHAT and FQNNGV. Germline trimming cut 5 bases from V and 1 base from J; bases unmatched to any gene: 9. CDR3 DNA: TGTGCCAGCAGCCATCAACTGACTAGCGGTTCCTACGAGCAGTACTTC. Its translation: CASSHQLTSGSYEQYF.

The chain joins TRBV28 to TRBJ2-1, with 9 positions matching TRBD1. With 5 bases clipped from V and 4 bases from J, the junction kept 12 bases outside the gene matches. This CDR3 comprises 17 residues. In germline, CDR1 is MDHEN, CDR2 SYDVKM. This CDR3 is CASSLPSGGQGYNEQFF. The CDR3 DNA follows: TGTGCCAGCAGTCTACCCTCAGGGGGACAGGGTTACAATGAGCAGTTCTTC.

The gene calls are TRBV9 and TRBJ1-1; D remains unclear. The germline V gene encodes CDR1 SGDLS and CDR2 YYNGEE. The germline V and J ends were trimmed by 6 bases and 5 bases, with 14 bases remaining between them. The CDR3 length is 13 residues. The CDR3 region has the DNA TGTGCCAGCACCCGCCTTGGAGGTACTGAAGCTTTCTTT. Its protein product is CASTRLGGTEAFF.

V and J are TRBV14 and TRBJ1-5; TRBD1 matches 8 bases. The J segment lost 7 bases and the V segment lost 4 bases, leaving 6 bases of the junction unmatched. The CDR3 length is 14 residues. The germline V gene has CDR1 SGHDN and CDR2 FVKESK. The DNA for the CDR3 is TGTGCCAGCAGCCTACCGGACAGGGACCAGCCCCAGCATTTT. It specifies CASSLPDRDQPQHF.

The rearrangement joins TRBV13 to TRBJ2-5, with 16 bases identical to TRBD2. The CDR3 covers 22 residues. Trimming took 6 bases from V and 1 from J; bases not matched to a gene: 20. Germline V gene sequence: CDR1 PRHDT, CDR2 FYEKMQ (reference sequence). CDR3 nucleotide sequence: TGTGCCAGCAGTGCCAATGGGAGGGGACTAGCGGGAGGGTACACCTTCCAAGAGACCCAGTACTTC. As protein: CASSANGRGLAGGYTFQETQYF.

The gene calls are TRBV11-2 and TRBJ2-1; 9 bases are a match to TRBD2. Germline assignment: CDR1 SGHAT and CDR2 FQNNGV. This CDR3 has 17 residues. The V gene end was trimmed by 2 bases and the J gene end by 0 bases; junction bases not matched to a gene: 5. CDR3 region: CASSLRAGGYSYNEQFF. Written as DNA, the CDR3 is TGTGCCAGCAGCTTAAGAGCGGGGGGCTACTCCTACAATGAGCAGTTCTTC.

The rearrangement links TRBV28 to TRBJ2-7, with 9 bases lining up with TRBD1. The V segment lost 5 bases and the J segment 3 bases; nucleotides outside the gene matches: 2. Germline V gene sequence: CDR1 MDHEN, CDR2 SYDVKM. The CDR3 totals 13 residues. The CDR3 spells CASSPGQGYEQYF. CDR3 nucleotides: TGTGCCAGCAGTCCGGGACAGGGCTACGAGCAGTACTTC.

The chain joins TRBV6-5 to TRBJ1-6; 9 bases align to TRBD1. Germline CDR1 and CDR2: MNHEY and SVGAGI. This CDR3 is 14 amino acids long. Trimming took 5 bases from V and 8 from J; bases not matched to a gene: 4. CDR3 region: CASSAQGADSPLHF. In DNA, the CDR3 is TGTGCCAGCAGTGCACAGGGGGCGGATTCACCCCTCCACTTT.